This is a list of T cell receptor beta chains from one sample in a study of blood T cell repertoires in COVID-19. The table came from immunoSEQ multiplex PCR; TCRdb's copy has only in-frame clones and leaves some out. The sample records 7,000 or so clones, roughly nine tenths being singletons. Specimen: peripheral blood. These receptors originate from a man aged 70 or older with active COVID-19. Both conserved end residues are part of each CDR3.

TRBV25-1	TRBJ1-6	CASTGTGNSPLHF
TRBV7-8	TRBJ1-2	CASSLRRGTANYGYTF
TRBV4-3	TRBJ1-6	CASSQTGGSPLHF
TRBV7-6	TRBJ2-1	CASSLASGRSGGFYNEQFF
TRBV19	TRBJ2-1	CASSIPGPYNEQFF
TRBV2	TRBJ2-7	CASSERTGGSYEQYF
TRBV7-9	TRBJ1-3	CASSLASLSSGNTIYF
TRBV5-6	TRBJ1-4	CASSTGSLQTNEKLFF
TRBV27	TRBJ1-1	CASSVPGQSITEAFF
TRBV6-2/TRBV6-3	TRBJ2-2	CASSYASGGAIPGELFF
TRBV3-1/TRBV3-2	TRBJ2-5	CASSLGLAGGSAGYF
TRBV3-1/TRBV3-2	TRBJ2-5	CASSQGDSERETQYF
TRBV7-9	TRBJ2-7	CASSPKRGWATYF
TRBV2	TRBJ2-7	CATKPDRALYEQYF
TRBV20-1	TRBJ2-1	CSGLGGNEQFF
TRBV5-1	TRBJ2-7	CASSLEGGSGYEQYF
TRBV4-1	TRBJ1-3	CASSQALGAGGLGNTIYF
TRBV7-8	TRBJ2-1	CASSLGGSGGSQFF
TRBV5-1	TRBJ2-3	CASSRGTSGGADTQYF
TRBV6-5	TRBJ1-2	CASSRQQGLDGYTF
TRBV19	TRBJ2-3	CASSGGLYSTDTQYF
TRBV7-9	TRBJ1-3	CASSSRGSHSGNTIYF
TRBV7-9	TRBJ1-6	CASSLGSPVAPLHF
TRBV18	TRBJ2-7	CASSPREGGQYF
TRBV4-3	TRBJ2-1	CASSQDRVAGAFYNEQFF
TRBV4-1	TRBJ2-6	CASSQKTGNSGANVLTF
TRBV6-5	TRBJ1-2	CASSIWDRGYGYTF
TRBV5-6	TRBJ2-3	CASSLLAGGRTDTQYF
TRBV11-1	TRBJ1-4	CASSTGTGNEKLFF
TRBV3-1/TRBV3-2	TRBJ1-1	CASSQQGHMNTEAFF
TRBV9	TRBJ1-5	CASSVGGRSNQPQHF
TRBV9	TRBJ2-5	CASSVGTGEYQETQYF
TRBV7-7	TRBJ1-4	CASSSDRVNEKLFF
TRBV4-1	TRBJ2-7	CASSQVPSGGTYEQYF
TRBV6-1	TRBJ2-2	CASSEPGGSGELFF